This T cell receptor beta chain was profiled in a study of regulatory T cells in long-lasting Graves disease. The table lists this clonotype with many counts. The authors built TCR beta libraries using iRepertoire HTBI primers and Arm-PCR of CDR3 regions. Using its own MiXCR run on the multiplex PCR reads, TCRdb lists one record per CDR3 protein. The table shows about 620,000 distinct CDR3 sequences, with around 15% occurring only once. Time point in this sample: newly diagnosed GD, antithyroid drugs for less than 3 months. PBMC RNA was the source of the TCR library. V was trimmed by 2 bases and J by 5 bases, leaving 13 bases between them. Germline V gene lookup returns CDR1 MNHNS and CDR2 SASEGT. The CDR3 contains 14 residues. These data were likewise used in another study, on T cells in Graves' hyperthyroidism and ophthalmopathy.

The TCR originated in a woman aged 30 to 39 with Graves disease. Specimen: peripheral blood mononuclear cells (PBMCs), collected at new diagnosis, from a patient treated with antithyroid drugs. This chain links TRBV6-1 with TRBJ2-7; D not resolved. In DNA, the CDR3 is TGTGCCAGCAGTGAATCCCTGGTTGTAAACGAGCAGTACTTC. Residues: CASSESLVVNEQYF.